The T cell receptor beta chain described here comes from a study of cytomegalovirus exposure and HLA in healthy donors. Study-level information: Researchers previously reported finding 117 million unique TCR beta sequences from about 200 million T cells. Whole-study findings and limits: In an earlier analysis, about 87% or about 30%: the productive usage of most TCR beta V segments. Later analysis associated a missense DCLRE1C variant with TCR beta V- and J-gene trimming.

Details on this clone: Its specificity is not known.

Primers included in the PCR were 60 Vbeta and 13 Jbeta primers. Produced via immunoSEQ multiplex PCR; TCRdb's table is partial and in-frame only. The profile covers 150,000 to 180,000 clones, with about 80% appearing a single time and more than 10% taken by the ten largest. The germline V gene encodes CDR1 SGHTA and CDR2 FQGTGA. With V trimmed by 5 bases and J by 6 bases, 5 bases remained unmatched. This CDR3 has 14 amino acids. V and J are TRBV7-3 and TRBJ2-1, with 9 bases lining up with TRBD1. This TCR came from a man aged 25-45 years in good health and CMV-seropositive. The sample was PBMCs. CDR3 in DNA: TGTGCCAGCAGCATCGACAGGGGGTTCAATGAGCAGTTCTTC. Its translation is CASSIDRGFNEQFF. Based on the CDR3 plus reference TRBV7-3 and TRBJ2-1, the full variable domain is GAGVSQTPSNKVTEKGKYVELRCDPISGHTALYWYRQSLGQGPEFLIYFQGTGAADDSGLPNDRFFAVRPEGSVSTLKIQRTERGDSAVYLCASSIDRGFNEQFFGPGTRLTVL.